Below, one T cell receptor (beta chain) is given with its context. The data stem from a study of blood T cell repertoires in COVID-19. Looking at the study overall: The study drew acute and convalescent COVID-19 samples from the United States, Italy and Spain.

The Seattle site enrolled patients during active infection and followed them longitudinally. In the original processing: It was from reference gene primer amplification that nucleated cell counts were estimated. Only in-frame clones appear in the TCRdb table, and some are missing; sequencing was by immunoSEQ multiplex PCR. D and trimming come from the DNA, and the V and J calls and clone size come from that table. Altogether over 130,000 clones are present, 88% being singletons, with the ten largest covering approximately 2.5%. The germline V gene has CDR1 SGHAT and CDR2 FQNNGV. V lost 6 bases to trimming and J lost 0 bases, with 12 bases between them. The CDR3 length is 14 residues.

This clonotype originated in a human donor with COVID-19, enrolled during active disease. The donor label of this sample is uncertain. Sequenced: peripheral blood. The gene calls are TRBV11-2 and TRBJ2-7; tentative D call: TRBD2 (6 bases). The CDR3 spells CASRSVEGSYEQYF. CDR3 DNA sequence: TGTGCCAGCAGATCCGTGGAGGGCTCCTACGAGCAGTACTTC.